A single sample gave rise to the 16 T cell receptor beta chains below, sequenced in a study of T-cell memory formation after mild COVID-19. In TCRdb, the 5' RACE reads were re-called with MiXCR into one record per CDR3 protein. The data contain about 140,000 distinct CDR3 sequences, about 14% of them seen just once; the ten biggest clones take up more than 25%. The sequenced material came from PBMCs or a T cell subset sorted from them (not recorded which). These receptors were obtained from an adult woman who had mild COVID-19 (a few samples of this study predate the infection). Cell type and time point are not known.

The chain links TRBV15 to TRBJ2-1; 7 bases align to TRBD1. Germline V gene data show CDR1 as LNHNV and CDR2 as YYDKDF (reference sequence). V gave up 0 bases and J gave up 3 bases; unmatched junction bases: 2. CDR3 length: 15 residues. This CDR3 is CATSRDGTDYNEQFF. CDR3 DNA sequence: TGTGCCACCAGCAGAGATGGGACAGACTACAATGAGCAGTTCTTC.

The chain uses TRBV5-1 and TRBJ2-7; TRBD2 is a possible D gene (6 bases). This CDR3 is 14 amino acids long. The germline V and J ends were trimmed by 0 bases and 0 bases, with 7 bases remaining between them. CDR1 and CDR2 from the germline V gene are SGHRS and YFSETQ. This chain's CDR3 is CASSLGLDSYEQYF. CDR3 in DNA: TGCGCCAGCAGCTTGGGACTAGACTCCTACGAGCAGTACTTC.

The V gene is TRBV6-5, the J gene TRBJ2-2; TRBD2 matches at 13 bases. Unmatched junction bases numbered 3, after V lost 0 bases and J lost 5 bases. Germline-derived CDR1 and CDR2 are MNHEY and SVGAGI. CDR3 length: 17 amino acids. CDR3 bases: TGTGCCAGCAGTTACTCGGGACTAGCGGGGAATACCGGGGAGCTGTTTTTT. Translating it yields CASSYSGLAGNTGELFF.

This clonotype was detected a few times. The genes are TRBV12-3 or TRBV12-4 and TRBJ1-2; tentatively, D is TRBD1 (6 bases). Trimming cost V 3 bases and J 1 base, with 12 bases left between them. This CDR3 has 15 residues. The CDR3: CASSFPGADNYGYTF. DNA of the CDR3: TGTGCCAGCAGTTTCCCAGGGGCTGATAACTATGGCTACACCTTC.

In its sample, this clonotype ranks as medium-sized (0.01 to 0.1%). DNA of the CDR3: TGCAGTGCCCCCCGACTAGCGGTTTTCACAGATACGCAGTATTTT. It codes for CSAPRLAVFTDTQYF. This chain joins TRBV20-1 and TRBJ2-3; the match to TRBD2 covers 9 bases. The trim removed 6 bases at V and 2 bases at J, leaving 9 bases unmatched. The V gene's germline CDR1 is DFQATT and CDR2 SNEGSKA (reference sequence). This CDR3 comprises 15 residues.

This clonotype has just a few counts. The chain employs TRBV6-1 and TRBJ2-1, with a weak D call TRBD1 (5 bases). Deletions cut 6 bases from V and 8 bases from J, with 20 bases between. Germline CDR1 reads MNHNS; CDR2 reads SASEGT. The length of the CDR3 is 15 residues. CDR3 protein: CASRVRQWISDEQFF. CDR3 DNA: TGTGCCAGCAGGGTAAGACAGTGGATAAGCGATGAGCAGTTCTTC.

This clonotype was seen only a few times. The rearrangement uses TRBV7-9 and TRBJ1-6; D is possibly TRBD1 (6 bases). V dropped 1 base and J dropped 8 bases, with 18 bases sitting between them. In germline, CDR1 is SEHNR, CDR2 FQNEAQ (reference sequence). The CDR3 is 17 amino acids. As DNA, the CDR3 is TGTGCCAGCAGCTTAGAGGGGGTGTTCCCAGCGGATTCACCCCTCCACTTT. Its protein product is CASSLEGVFPADSPLHF.

The J gene is TRBJ2-2, the V gene TRBV6-5; D is perhaps TRBD2 (7 bases). Looked up from germline, CDR1 is MNHEY and CDR2 is SVGAGI. There are 15 residues in the CDR3. Trimming shortened V by 2 bases and J by 4 bases, and 11 bases separated the two germline ends. CDR3 region: CASSYAGGPTGELFF. As DNA, the CDR3 is TGTGCCAGCAGTTACGCCGGGGGGCCCACCGGGGAGCTGTTTTTT.

Only a few counts were recorded for this clonotype. This sequence joins TRBV6-2 or TRBV6-3 and TRBJ2-2, with 8 nucleotides matching TRBD2. The germline V gene encodes CDR1 MNHEY and CDR2 SVGEGT. V was clipped by 7 bases and J by 5 bases; unmatched bases: 3. CDR3 length: 13 residues. CDR3 in amino acids: CASTAGETGELFF. CDR3 nucleotide sequence: TGTGCCAGCACAGCGGGAGAGACCGGGGAGCTGTTTTTT.

This clonotype was picked up a small number of times. V gene TRBV9 combines with J gene TRBJ1-5; D call uncertain. The length of the CDR3 is 15 residues. The V gene lost 0 bases and the J gene lost 0 bases, with 7 bases spanning the gap. CDR1 SGDLS and CDR2 YYNGEE come from the germline V gene. The CDR3 DNA reads TGTGCCAGCAGCGTAGGGGTAAATAGCAATCAGCCCCAGCATTTT. This sequence encodes CASSVGVNSNQPQHF.

This rearrangement joins TRBV15 to TRBJ2-3; D is ambiguous. V was clipped by 0 bases and J by 2 bases, with 15 bases between them. The germline V gene encodes CDR1 LNHNV and CDR2 YYDKDF (reference sequence). This CDR3 comprises 17 residues. CDR3 nucleotides: TGTGCCACCAGCAGAGATTGGCAGGTTGGACCCACAGATACGCAGTATTTT. The encoded protein is CATSRDWQVGPTDTQYF. The variable domain in full, with the rest retrieved from reference TRBV15 and TRBJ2-3, is DAMVIQNPRYQVTQFGKPVTLSCSQTLNHNVMYWYQQKSSQAPKLLFHYYDKDFNNEADTPDNFQSRRPNTSFCFLDIRSPGLGDTAMYLCATSRDWQVGPTDTQYFGPGTRLTVL.

This clonotype was found a few times. V usage is TRBV6-5 and J usage is TRBJ1-1; no reliable D call. The CDR3 runs 13 residues. CDR1 is MNHEY, CDR2 SVGAGI, per germline. Trimming took 4 bases from V and 0 from J, leaving 6 bases between them. CDR3 amino acids: CASSFAVNTEAFF. The CDR3 DNA follows: TGTGCCAGCAGTTTCGCCGTGAACACTGAAGCTTTCTTT.

This clonotype has just a few counts. The chain uses TRBV10-3 and TRBJ2-3; TRBD1 aligns across 11 bases. V lost 6 bases and J lost 6; bases outside the gene matches: 11. CDR1 and CDR2 from the germline V gene are ENHRY and SYGVKD. This CDR3 has 16 amino acids. The CDR3 region has the DNA TGTGCCATCAGCGGAGCAGAGGGGACAGGGGGGGATACGCAGTATTTT. Translation: CAISGAEGTGGDTQYF.

This clonotype was recorded many times. The chain uses TRBV12-3 or TRBV12-4 and TRBJ1-1, with a weak D call TRBD1 (6 bases). Deletions cut 6 bases from V and 7 bases from J, with 12 bases between. This CDR3 is 12 amino acids long. The CDR3 protein is CASSYGQYEAFF. The CDR3 bases are TGTGCCAGCAGCTACGGACAGTATGAAGCTTTCTTT.

This clonotype occurred many times. The chain couples TRBV29-1 to TRBJ2-1, with 7 bases matching TRBD1. This CDR3 contains 13 residues. V was clipped by 3 bases and J by 6 bases; unmatched bases: 5. Looked up from germline, CDR1 is SQVTM and CDR2 is ANQGSEA. For the CDR3, the DNA is TGCAGCGTTGAGAGGGGGCTTCTCAATGAGCAGTTCTTC. This encodes CSVERGLLNEQFF.

Remarks on this clonotype: Because it lacks the conserved phenylalanine or tryptophan at the end, this CDR3 is likely a read error. The chain combines TRBV6-5 with TRBJ2-1, with a weak D call TRBD2 (6 bases). The V end lost 2 bases, the J end lost 10 bases, and 6 bases lay between the germline ends. Per germline, CDR1 MNHEY and CDR2 SVGAGI. The CDR3 loop spans 11 amino acids. The CDR3 DNA is TGTGCCAGCAGTTACAGCGGGGAGCAGTTCCTC. Its protein is CASSYSGEQFL.